This T cell receptor (beta chain) was identified during a study of blood T cell repertoires in COVID-19. As processed by the authors: Nucleated cell number was recorded as an estimate derived from reference gene primer amplification. TCRdb's copy holds only in-frame clones and misses some; the assay was immunoSEQ multiplex PCR. The V and J calls and clone size come from that table; D and trimming were worked out from the DNA. Of approximately 350,000 clones detected, 70% to 90% appear once; the ten largest clones hold roughly 7.1%. The clonotype was recovered from a woman between 55 and 75 years old with COVID-19, enrolled during active disease. Sequenced material: peripheral blood.

The CDR3 protein is CASSRGLAGGIGELFF. For the CDR3, the DNA is TGTGCCAGCAGCAGAGGACTAGCGGGGGGTATCGGGGAGCTGTTTTTT. The chain carries TRBV7-2 and TRBJ2-2; TRBD2 agrees at 14 bases. The CDR3 consists of 16 residues. The germline CDR1 and CDR2 sequences are SGHTA and FQGNSA. The V gene end was trimmed by 5 bases and the J gene end by 7 bases; junction bases not matched to a gene: 6.